This is a list of T cell receptor beta chains from one sample in a study of blood T cell repertoires in COVID-19. Assay used: immunoSEQ multiplex PCR; TCRdb lists only in-frame clones, some missing. Altogether about 95,000 clones are present, around nine tenths being singletons, with the ten largest covering under 5.5%. The sequenced sample was peripheral blood. All receptors come from a man in his sixties with COVID-19, enrolled during active disease. Each CDR3 is given with its conserved first and last residue. D genes are given only for firm matches. Clone size appears in some rows only: once, few, many, or a class for an expanded clone.

j_call,clone_size,cdr3_length,v_call,d_call,cdr3_aa,cdr3_nt
TRBJ2-3,NA,17,TRBV12-2,NA,CASRLGPEREGRDTQYF,TGTGCAAGTCGCTTAGGTCCTGAGCGGGAGGGCAGAGATACGCAGTATTTT
TRBJ2-5,NA,17,TRBV19,TRBD1,CASNSEGGRGLEETQYF,TGTGCCAGTAATTCCGAAGGTGGCAGGGGGCTAGAAGAGACCCAGTACTTC
TRBJ1-1,NA,14,TRBV6-2/TRBV6-3,TRBD1,CASSLQGGGTEAFF,TGTGCCAGCAGTCTACAGGGGGGAGGTACTGAAGCTTTCTTT
TRBJ1-1,NA,16,TRBV4-1,TRBD1,CASSQATNRGRTEAFF,TGCGCCAGCAGCCAAGCGACAAACAGGGGACGGACTGAAGCTTTCTTT
TRBJ2-1,NA,14,TRBV19,NA,CASRDGSVDNEQFF,TGTGCCAGTAGGGACGGGAGCGTCGACAATGAGCAGTTCTTC
TRBJ1-6,once,13,TRBV9,NA,CASLGLFNSPLHF,TGTGCCAGCCTAGGATTATTCAATTCACCCCTCCACTTT
TRBJ1-2,NA,15,TRBV4-2,NA,CASSQTRGAHAGYTF,TGTGCCAGCAGCCAAACAAGGGGCGCGCATGCAGGCTACACCTTC
TRBJ1-6,NA,16,TRBV19,TRBD1,CASSPNLEGGRSPLHF,TGTGCCAGTAGTCCCAATTTAGAAGGGGGCAGGTCACCCCTCCACTTT
TRBJ2-1,NA,13,TRBV5-1,TRBD1,CASTDRVAFEQFF,TGCGCCAGCACCGACAGGGTGGCTTTTGAGCAGTTCTTC
TRBJ2-7,NA,14,TRBV5-4,NA,CASSLRTPDGEQYF,TGTGCCAGCAGCTTGAGGACACCTGACGGCGAGCAGTACTTC
TRBJ2-2,NA,14,TRBV5-1,NA,CASSLSGDTGELFF,TGCGCCAGCAGCTTGAGCGGAGACACCGGGGAGCTGTTTTTT
TRBJ2-7,NA,14,TRBV18,NA,CASSPSMAQGEQYF,TGTGCCAGCTCACCGAGTATGGCCCAGGGAGAGCAGTACTTC
TRBJ1-1,NA,13,TRBV30,TRBD1,CAWTMTGITEAFF,TGTGCCTGGACCATGACAGGGATTACTGAAGCTTTCTTT
TRBJ2-3,NA,17,TRBV29-1,NA,CSVEDSRWDSTTDTQYF,TGCAGCGTTGAAGATAGCCGCTGGGACTCCACCACAGATACGCAGTATTTT
TRBJ1-6,NA,16,TRBV5-4,TRBD1,CASSPGQGLYNSPLHF,TGTGCCAGCAGCCCCGGACAGGGATTGTATAATTCACCCCTCCACTTT
TRBJ1-1,NA,12,TRBV29-1,NA,CSVVSGQLGAFF,TGCAGCGTTGTAAGTGGGCAGCTGGGAGCTTTCTTT
TRBJ2-3,NA,17,TRBV7-3,TRBD2,CASSLTGTSGSPDTQYF,TGTGCCAGCAGCCTGACCGGGACTAGCGGGAGTCCAGATACGCAGTATTTT
TRBJ1-2,few,18,TRBV7-9,TRBD1,CASSSTPRPGQGSYGYTF,TGTGCCAGCAGCTCAACCCCCCGTCCGGGACAGGGATCCTACGGCTACACCTTC
TRBJ2-7,NA,14,TRBV3-1/TRBV3-2,NA,CASSQFRQAVEQYF,TGTGCCAGCAGCCAATTTCGACAGGCTGTCGAGCAGTACTTC
TRBJ1-2,NA,13,TRBV30,TRBD1,CACPRDRIYGYTF,TGTGCCTGCCCCAGGGACAGGATATATGGCTACACCTTC
TRBJ1-1,NA,15,TRBV7-3,NA,CASSPRHRENTEAFF,TGTGCCAGCAGCCCCAGGCACAGGGAGAACACTGAAGCTTTCTTT
TRBJ1-2,NA,14,TRBV5-1,TRBD1,CASSYFTGGEGYTF,TGCGCCAGCAGCTATTTTACAGGGGGCGAGGGCTACACCTTC
TRBJ2-1,NA,13,TRBV19,NA,CASSSRVDNEQFF,TGTGCCAGTAGTAGCCGGGTTGACAATGAGCAGTTCTTC
TRBJ2-1,NA,13,TRBV5-1,NA,CASSLGTTGEQFF,TGCGCCAGCAGCTTGGGAACGACAGGCGAGCAGTTCTTC
TRBJ2-7,NA,14,TRBV6-5,TRBD1,CASSSGQGEYEQYF,TGTGCCAGCAGTTCCGGACAGGGGGAGTACGAGCAGTACTTC
TRBJ2-7,NA,14,TRBV5-4,NA,CASSLGQEPYEQYF,TGTGCCAGCAGCTTGGGCCAGGAACCCTACGAGCAGTACTTC
TRBJ1-2,NA,15,TRBV25-1,NA,CASSGIRTGNYGYTF,TGTGCCAGCAGTGGCATCCGGACTGGTAACTATGGCTACACCTTC
TRBJ2-3,NA,14,TRBV30,TRBD2,CAWSVEGGADTQYF,TGTGCCTGGAGTGTCGAGGGAGGGGCAGATACGCAGTATTTT
TRBJ1-5,once,13,TRBV6-5,TRBD1,CASRTGGFGPQHF,TGTGCCAGCAGAACAGGGGGATTTGGGCCCCAGCATTTT
TRBJ1-4,NA,15,TRBV9,TRBD1,CASSGFKGAREKLFF,TGTGCCAGCAGCGGGTTCAAGGGGGCCCGTGAAAAACTGTTTTTT
TRBJ1-2,once,16,TRBV10-3,TRBD1,CAISLIRDRDNYGYTF,TGTGCCATCAGCCTAATCCGGGACAGGGATAACTATGGCTACACCTTC
TRBJ1-2,NA,13,TRBV30,TRBD1,CAWSPGQIYGYTF,TGTGCCTGGAGTCCGGGACAGATCTATGGCTACACCTTC
TRBJ1-2,NA,16,TRBV19,NA,CASSLRDGRAWGGYTF,TGTGCCAGTAGTCTTAGGGACGGGAGAGCCTGGGGTGGCTACACCTTC
TRBJ2-7,NA,14,TRBV6-6,NA,CASSTVEYAYEQYF,TGTGCCAGCAGCACGGTAGAGTATGCCTACGAGCAGTACTTC
TRBJ2-3,NA,16,TRBV3-1/TRBV3-2,NA,CASSRPGGASTDTQYF,TGTGCCAGCAGCCGGCCCGGAGGGGCCAGCACAGATACGCAGTATTTT
TRBJ2-2,NA,14,TRBV10-3,NA,CAISVGGRNGELFF,TGTGCCATCAGTGTCGGAGGGCGGAACGGGGAGCTGTTTTTT
TRBJ2-2,NA,16,TRBV18,TRBD2,CASSPNSGTYTGELFF,TGTGCCAGCTCACCTAATAGCGGGACCTACACCGGGGAGCTGTTTTTT
TRBJ2-1,NA,14,TRBV5-1,NA,CASSLGAIHNEQFF,TGCGCCAGCAGCTTGGGCGCCATCCACAATGAGCAGTTCTTC
TRBJ2-7,NA,13,TRBV2,TRBD2,CASRTSGSYEQYF,TGTGCCAGCCGGACTAGCGGGTCGTACGAGCAGTACTTC
TRBJ1-2,NA,14,TRBV27,NA,CASSLRRANYGYTF,TGTGCCAGCAGTTTAAGGAGGGCGAACTATGGCTACACCTTC
TRBJ2-1,NA,15,TRBV5-1,TRBD2,CASSGRVSSGSLQFF,TGCGCCAGCAGCGGAAGGGTCTCTAGCGGGAGTTTGCAGTTCTTC
TRBJ2-1,few,14,TRBV20-1,NA,CSASFEGSYNEQFF,TGCAGTGCTAGTTTCGAGGGCTCCTACAATGAGCAGTTCTTC
TRBJ2-3,NA,13,TRBV4-3,NA,CASSQPQEDTQYF,TGCGCCAGCAGCCAACCCCAGGAAGATACGCAGTATTTT
TRBJ1-2,NA,12,TRBV11-2,NA,CASSLEGDGYTF,TGTGCCAGCAGCTTAGAGGGAGATGGCTACACCTTC
TRBJ2-7,NA,15,TRBV6-5,NA,CASSYRGRFTYEQYF,TGTGCCAGCAGTTACCGTGGCAGGTTCACCTACGAGCAGTACTTC
TRBJ2-7,NA,17,TRBV3-1/TRBV3-2,TRBD1,CASSQDLPTGNVDEQYF,TGTGCCAGCAGCCAAGACCTCCCGACAGGGAACGTCGACGAGCAGTACTTC
TRBJ1-4,NA,14,TRBV5-1,NA,CASSKDGRGEKLFF,TGCGCCAGCAGCAAGGACGGGAGAGGGGAAAAACTGTTTTTT